This T cell receptor (beta chain) was sequenced during a study of OX40 agonist ivuxolimab in advanced cancers. Background on the whole study: Ivuxolimab was a fully human IgG2 agonistic monoclonal antibody targeting the costimulatory receptor OX40 (CD134). Intravenous ivuxolimab was administered to patients every 2 weeks at six dose levels: 0.01, 0.1, 0.3, 1.5, 3 and 10 mg/kg. Of the roughly 52 patients in dose escalation, about 20 had hepatocellular carcinoma, some 15 had melanoma, 9 had renal cell carcinoma and 9 had head and neck cancer. In the dose-escalation cohort, about four fifths of patients were male, and the mean age was around 60 years with a range of roughly 20 to 85. Prior anti-PD-1, anti-PD-L1 or anti-CTLA-4 therapy was permitted, and checkpoint inhibitors had been received by about two fifths of dose-escalation patients. Partial responses occurred in three dose-escalation patients, of whom one had hepatocellular carcinoma and two had cutaneous melanoma. Peripheral TCRbeta sequencing aimed to test whether ivuxolimab altered TCR sequence diversity and caused clonal T-cell expansion. The monotherapy dose-escalation portion (N ≈ 50 patients) of the phase I ivuxolimab trial is reported in the paper.

The full study reports these points: Partial responders in the 0.1-3.0 mg/kg groups had among the lowest normalized peripheral clonal expansion, especially among CD8+ T cells. Low levels of normalized T-cell clonal expansion were also shown by some nonresponding patients. Which antigens the clonally expanded peripheral T cells were specific for was not determined. After ivuxolimab, more expanded clones were found on average in CD8+ T cells than in CD4+ T cells. At doses of 0.1 to 3.0 mg/kg, clonal expansion of both CD4+ and CD8+ blood T cells was observed from baseline to week 6.

In regard to this clone: Its cognate antigen has yet to be identified. There are no base qualities to consult, and no much larger clone falls within one base.

Genomic DNA was extracted from sorted cells for sequencing of the TCRbeta CDR3 region. TCRbeta CDR3 regions were sequenced using the immunoSEQ Assay. Sourced from immuneACCESS, this table was stored by TCRdb with only in-frame sequences that have V and J called. A share of the clones is absent; for the studies checked, an unresolved V gene accounts for under half, and the remainder has no known explanation. In all, the sample holds 65,000 to 85,000 clones, and over 80% of those were seen once. In total, the top ten clones hold more than 1.5% of the sample. Counted from cysteine to phenylalanine, this CDR3 has 12 amino acids. Solely the CDR3 DNA is kept, with 36 bases framed from the first base. The trial excluded patients who had a history of autoimmune disease or were on systemic immunosuppression. Peripheral blood for TCR sequencing was collected from all dose cohorts at baseline, on cycle 4 day 1, and on cycle 7 day 1. The samples were drawn from a first-in-human, open-label, multicenter phase I dose-escalation trial of ivuxolimab. Adults with locally advanced or metastatic melanoma, renal cell, hepatocellular, or head and neck squamous cell carcinoma were enrolled in the trial. Before TCR sequencing, CD4+ and CD8+ T cells were separately sorted from peripheral blood.

The starting material was CD4+ or CD8+ T cells sorted from blood, obtained in a trial of the OX40 agonist ivuxolimab. This TCR came from an adult with an advanced solid tumor such as melanoma, head and neck, liver or kidney cancer. The rearrangement combines TRBV21-1 with TRBJ1-2; no DNA check was done on the table's D call, TRBD1. TRBV21-1 is recorded as a pseudogene. The CDR3 corresponds to CARSTGGYGYTF. The nucleotides are TGTGCCAGATCGACAGGGGGCTATGGCTACACCTTC.